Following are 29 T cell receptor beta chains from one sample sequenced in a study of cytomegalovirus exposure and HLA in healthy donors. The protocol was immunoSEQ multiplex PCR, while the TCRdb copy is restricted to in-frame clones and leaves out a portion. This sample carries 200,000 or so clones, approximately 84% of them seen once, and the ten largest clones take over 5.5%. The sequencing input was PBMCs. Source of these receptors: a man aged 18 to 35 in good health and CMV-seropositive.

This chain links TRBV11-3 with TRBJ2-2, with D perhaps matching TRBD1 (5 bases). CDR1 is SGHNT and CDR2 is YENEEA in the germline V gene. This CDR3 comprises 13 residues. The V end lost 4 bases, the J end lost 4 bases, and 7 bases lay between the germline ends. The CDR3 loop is CASSYGATGELFF. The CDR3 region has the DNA TGTGCCAGCAGCTATGGGGCCACCGGGGAGCTGTTTTTT.

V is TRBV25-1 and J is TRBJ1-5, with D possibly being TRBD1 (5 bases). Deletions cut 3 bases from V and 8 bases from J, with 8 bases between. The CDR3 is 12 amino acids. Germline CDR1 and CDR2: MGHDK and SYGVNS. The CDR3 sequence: CASSDTGEPQHF. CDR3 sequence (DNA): TGTGCCAGCAGTGACACGGGGGAGCCCCAGCATTTT.

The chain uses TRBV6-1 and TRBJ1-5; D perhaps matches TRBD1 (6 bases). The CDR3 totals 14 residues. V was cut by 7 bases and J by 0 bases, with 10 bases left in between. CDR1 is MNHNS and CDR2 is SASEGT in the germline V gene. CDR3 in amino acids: CASIWTDSNQPQHF. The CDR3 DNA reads TGTGCCAGCATTTGGACAGATAGCAATCAGCCCCAGCATTTT.

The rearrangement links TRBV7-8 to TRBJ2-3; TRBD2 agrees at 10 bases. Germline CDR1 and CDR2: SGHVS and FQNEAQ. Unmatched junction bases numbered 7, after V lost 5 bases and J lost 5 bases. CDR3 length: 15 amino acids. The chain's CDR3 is CASSRAGGPQDTQYF. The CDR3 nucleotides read TGTGCCAGCAGCCGAGCGGGAGGGCCACAAGATACGCAGTATTTT.

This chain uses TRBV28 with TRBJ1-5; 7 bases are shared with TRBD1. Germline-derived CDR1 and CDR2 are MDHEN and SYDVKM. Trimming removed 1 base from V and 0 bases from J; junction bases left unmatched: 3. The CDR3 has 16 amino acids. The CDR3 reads CASSLLQGTSNQPQHF. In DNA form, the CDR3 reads TGTGCCAGCAGTTTATTACAGGGGACTAGCAATCAGCCCCAGCATTTT.

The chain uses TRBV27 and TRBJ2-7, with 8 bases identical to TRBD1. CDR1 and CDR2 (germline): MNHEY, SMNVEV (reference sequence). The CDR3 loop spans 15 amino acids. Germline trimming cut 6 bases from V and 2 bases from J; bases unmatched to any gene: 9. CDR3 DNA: TGTGCCAGCAGCCACAACGGACAGGGAACCTACGAGCAGTACTTC. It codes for CASSHNGQGTYEQYF.

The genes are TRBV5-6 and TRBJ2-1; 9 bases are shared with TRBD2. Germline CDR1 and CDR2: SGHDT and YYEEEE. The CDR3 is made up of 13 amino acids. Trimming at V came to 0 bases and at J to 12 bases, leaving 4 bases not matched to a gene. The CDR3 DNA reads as TGTGCCAGCAGCTTGGGACTAGCGGTTCGGCAGTTCTTC. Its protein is CASSLGLAVRQFF.

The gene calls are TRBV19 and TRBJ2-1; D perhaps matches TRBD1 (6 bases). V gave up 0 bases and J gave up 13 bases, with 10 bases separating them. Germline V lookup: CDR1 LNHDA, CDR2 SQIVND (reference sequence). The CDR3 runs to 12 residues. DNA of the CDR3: TGTGCCAGTAGTATAGATCAGGGGTTTCAGTTCTTC. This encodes CASSIDQGFQFF.

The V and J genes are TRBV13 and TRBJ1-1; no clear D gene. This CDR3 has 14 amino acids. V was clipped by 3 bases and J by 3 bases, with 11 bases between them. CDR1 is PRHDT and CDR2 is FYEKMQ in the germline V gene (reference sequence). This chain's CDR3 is CASSFRPGDTEAFF. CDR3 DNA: TGTGCCAGCAGCTTTCGTCCCGGGGACACTGAAGCTTTCTTT.

The CDR3 sequence: CASGLGRDIQYF. The CDR3 bases are TGTGCCAGCGGACTGGGTAGGGACATTCAGTACTTC. The genes are TRBV28 and TRBJ2-4; weak D call: TRBD2 (5 bases). V lost 8 bases, J lost 8 bases, and 13 bases lay in between. CDR3 length: 12 residues. In germline, CDR1 is MDHEN, CDR2 SYDVKM.

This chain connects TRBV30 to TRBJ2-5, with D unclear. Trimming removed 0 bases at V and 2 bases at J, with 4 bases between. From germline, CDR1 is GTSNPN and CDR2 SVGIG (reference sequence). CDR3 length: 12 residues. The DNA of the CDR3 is TGTGCCTGGAGTGTACATCAAGAGACCCAGTACTTC. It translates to CAWSVHQETQYF.

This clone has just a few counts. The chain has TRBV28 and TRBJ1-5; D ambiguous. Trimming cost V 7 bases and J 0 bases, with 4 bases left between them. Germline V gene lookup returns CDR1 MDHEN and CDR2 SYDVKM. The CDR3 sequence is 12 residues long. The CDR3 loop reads CASTYSNQPQHF. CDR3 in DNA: TGTGCCAGCACCTATAGCAATCAGCCCCAGCATTTT.

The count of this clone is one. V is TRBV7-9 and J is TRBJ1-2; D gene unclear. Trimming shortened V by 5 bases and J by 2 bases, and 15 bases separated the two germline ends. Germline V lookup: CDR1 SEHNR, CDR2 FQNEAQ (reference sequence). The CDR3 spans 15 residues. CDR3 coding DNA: TGTGCCAGCAGCCCGTCGTGGGAGCTCAACTATGGCTACACCTTC. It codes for CASSPSWELNYGYTF. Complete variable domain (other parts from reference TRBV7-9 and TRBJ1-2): DTGVSQNPRHKITKRGQNVTFRCDPISEHNRLYWYRQTLGQGPEFLTYFQNEAQLEKSRLLSDRFSAERPKGSFSTLEIQRTEQGDSAMYLCASSPSWELNYGYTFGSGTRLTVV.

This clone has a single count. This CDR3 reads CASAEEAGRITDTQYF. CDR3 coding DNA: TGTGCCAGCGCGGAGGAAGCGGGCCGAATCACAGATACGCAGTATTTT. The chain couples TRBV5-4 to TRBJ2-3, with D maybe TRBD2 (6 bases). V gave up 7 bases and J gave up 2 bases, with 20 bases separating them. Germline V gives CDR1 SGHNT, CDR2 YYREEE (reference sequence). This CDR3 is built from 16 residues.

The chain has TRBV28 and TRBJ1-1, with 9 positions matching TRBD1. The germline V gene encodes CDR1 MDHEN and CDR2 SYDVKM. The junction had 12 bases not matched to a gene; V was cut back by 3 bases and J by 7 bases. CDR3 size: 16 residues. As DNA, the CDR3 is TGTGCCAGCAGTTTGGGAGGGACAGGGAGTCAGCGTGAAGCTTTCTTT. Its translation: CASSLGGTGSQREAFF.

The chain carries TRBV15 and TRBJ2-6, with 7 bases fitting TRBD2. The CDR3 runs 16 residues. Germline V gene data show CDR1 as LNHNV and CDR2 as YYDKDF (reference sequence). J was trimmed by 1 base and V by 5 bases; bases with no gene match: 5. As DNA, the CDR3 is TGTGCCACCAGCTGGGAGGGGAGTTCTGGGGCCAACGTCCTGACTTTC. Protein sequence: CATSWEGSSGANVLTF.

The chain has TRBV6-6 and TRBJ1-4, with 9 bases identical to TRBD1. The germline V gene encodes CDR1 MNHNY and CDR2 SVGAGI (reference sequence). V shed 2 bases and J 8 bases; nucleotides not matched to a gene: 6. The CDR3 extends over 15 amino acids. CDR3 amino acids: CASSYGTGGGEKLFF. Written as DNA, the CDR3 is TGTGCCAGCAGTTACGGAACAGGGGGCGGAGAAAAACTGTTTTTT.

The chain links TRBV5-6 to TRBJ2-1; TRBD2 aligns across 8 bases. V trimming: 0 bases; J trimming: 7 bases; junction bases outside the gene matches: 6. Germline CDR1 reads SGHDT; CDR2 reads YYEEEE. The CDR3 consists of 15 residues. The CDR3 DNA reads TGTGCCAGCAGCTTGGCGGGAGGGCCGGGAAATGAGCAGTTCTTC. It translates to CASSLAGGPGNEQFF.

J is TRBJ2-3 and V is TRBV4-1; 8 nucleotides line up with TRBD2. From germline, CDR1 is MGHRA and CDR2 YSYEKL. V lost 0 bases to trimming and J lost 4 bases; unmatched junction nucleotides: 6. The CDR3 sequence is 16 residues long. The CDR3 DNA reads TGCGCCAGCAGCCAAGATGGCACGGGAGGGCCAGATACGCAGTATTTT. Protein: CASSQDGTGGPDTQYF.

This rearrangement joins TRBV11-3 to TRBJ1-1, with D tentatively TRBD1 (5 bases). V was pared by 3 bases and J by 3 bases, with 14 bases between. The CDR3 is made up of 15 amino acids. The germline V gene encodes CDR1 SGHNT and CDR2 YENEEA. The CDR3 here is CASSLGGVEDTEAFF. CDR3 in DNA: TGTGCCAGCAGCTTGGGAGGGGTTGAGGACACTGAAGCTTTCTTT.

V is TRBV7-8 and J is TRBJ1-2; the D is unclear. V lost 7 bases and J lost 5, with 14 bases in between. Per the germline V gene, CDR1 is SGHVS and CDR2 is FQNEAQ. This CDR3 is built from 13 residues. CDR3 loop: CASTREAGYGYTF. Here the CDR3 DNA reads TGTGCCAGCACAAGAGAGGCCGGGTATGGCTACACCTTC.

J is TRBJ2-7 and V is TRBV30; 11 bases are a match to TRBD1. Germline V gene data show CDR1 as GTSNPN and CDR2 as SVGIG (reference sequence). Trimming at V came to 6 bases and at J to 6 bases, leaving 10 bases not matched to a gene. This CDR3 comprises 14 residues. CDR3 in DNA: TGTGCCTGCCTCTTGGACAGGGGGCTTTCCGAGCAGTACTTC. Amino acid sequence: CACLLDRGLSEQYF.

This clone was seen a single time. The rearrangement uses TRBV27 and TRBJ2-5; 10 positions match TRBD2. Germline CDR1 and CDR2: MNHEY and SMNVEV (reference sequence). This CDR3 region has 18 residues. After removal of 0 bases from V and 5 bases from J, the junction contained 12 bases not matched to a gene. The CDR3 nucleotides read TGTGCCAGCAGTTTATCCCCCCGGGCTAGCGGGAGTCGGGAGACCCAGTACTTC. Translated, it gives CASSLSPRASGSRETQYF.

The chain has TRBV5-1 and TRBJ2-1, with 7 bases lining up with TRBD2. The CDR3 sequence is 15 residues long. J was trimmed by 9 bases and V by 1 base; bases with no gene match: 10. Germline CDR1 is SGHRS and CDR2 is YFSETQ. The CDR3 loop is CASSLTASGSSEQFF. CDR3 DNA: TGCGCCAGCAGCTTGACGGCTAGCGGAAGTAGTGAGCAGTTCTTC.

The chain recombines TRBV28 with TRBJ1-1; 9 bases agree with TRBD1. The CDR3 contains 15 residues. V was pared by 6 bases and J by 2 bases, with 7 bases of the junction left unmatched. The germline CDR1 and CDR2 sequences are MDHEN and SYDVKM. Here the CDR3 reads CASSTYRGRNTEAFF. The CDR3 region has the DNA TGTGCCAGCAGCACATACAGGGGGCGTAACACTGAAGCTTTCTTT.

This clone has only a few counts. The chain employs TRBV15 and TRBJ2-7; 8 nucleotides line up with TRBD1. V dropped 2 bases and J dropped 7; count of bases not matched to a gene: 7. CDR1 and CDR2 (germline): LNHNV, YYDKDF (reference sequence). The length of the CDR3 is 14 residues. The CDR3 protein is CATSRRTGRGEQYF. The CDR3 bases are TGTGCCACCAGCAGAAGGACAGGGAGAGGGGAGCAGTACTTC.

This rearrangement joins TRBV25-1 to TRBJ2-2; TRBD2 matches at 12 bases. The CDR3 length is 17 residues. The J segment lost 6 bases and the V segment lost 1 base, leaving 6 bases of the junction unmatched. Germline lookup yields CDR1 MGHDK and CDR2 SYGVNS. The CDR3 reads CASSEWRLAGEAGELFF. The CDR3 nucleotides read TGTGCCAGCAGTGAATGGCGACTAGCGGGAGAGGCCGGGGAGCTGTTTTTT.

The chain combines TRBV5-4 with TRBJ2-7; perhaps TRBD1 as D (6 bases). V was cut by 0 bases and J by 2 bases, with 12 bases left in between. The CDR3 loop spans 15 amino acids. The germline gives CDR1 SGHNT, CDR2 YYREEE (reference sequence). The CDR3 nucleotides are TGTGCCAGCAGCTTGGGGCAGGGGTACACCTACGAGCAGTACTTC. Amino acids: CASSLGQGYTYEQYF.

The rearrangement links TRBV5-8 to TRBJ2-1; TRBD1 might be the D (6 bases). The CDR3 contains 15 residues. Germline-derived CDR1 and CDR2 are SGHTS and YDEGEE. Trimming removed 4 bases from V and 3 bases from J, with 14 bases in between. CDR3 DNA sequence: TGTGCCAGCAGCCTGGGTCAGGGGCACTACAATGAGCAGTTCTTC. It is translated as CASSLGQGHYNEQFF.